The clone carrying this TCR beta chain was detected a few times. The antigen remains undetermined. This CDR3 is 14 amino acids long. V lost 2 bases and J lost 8, with 15 bases in between. TCR alpha and TCR beta cDNA libraries with sample barcodes and UMIs came from 5'RACE using constant-segment primers. One entry per CDR3 protein, called by TCRdb with MiXCR from the 5' RACE reads. This sample has under 300,000 distinct CDR3 sequences, with 8% to 9.5% found just once. The data derive from a study of T-cell memory formation after mild COVID-19. Study observations and caveats: The main location of contracting CD4+ clones was CM and EM, and that of contracting CD8+ clones was EMRA. Day 15 to 85 contracting clones showed balanced CD4/CD8; later expanders leaned CD4+. Some responding clones appeared in pre-infection memory, suggesting cross-reactive memory joined.

This receptor was identified in a man in his late teens or twenties who had mild COVID-19 (a few samples of this study predate the infection). Cell type and time point are not known. The specimen sequenced was PBMCs or a T cell subset sorted from them (not recorded which). V and J are TRBV12-3 or TRBV12-4 and TRBJ1-2; tentatively, D is TRBD1 (5 bases). The CDR3 reads CASSLFSQGGGYTF. In DNA form, the CDR3 reads TGTGCCAGCAGTTTATTCAGTCAGGGCGGCGGCTACACCTTC.